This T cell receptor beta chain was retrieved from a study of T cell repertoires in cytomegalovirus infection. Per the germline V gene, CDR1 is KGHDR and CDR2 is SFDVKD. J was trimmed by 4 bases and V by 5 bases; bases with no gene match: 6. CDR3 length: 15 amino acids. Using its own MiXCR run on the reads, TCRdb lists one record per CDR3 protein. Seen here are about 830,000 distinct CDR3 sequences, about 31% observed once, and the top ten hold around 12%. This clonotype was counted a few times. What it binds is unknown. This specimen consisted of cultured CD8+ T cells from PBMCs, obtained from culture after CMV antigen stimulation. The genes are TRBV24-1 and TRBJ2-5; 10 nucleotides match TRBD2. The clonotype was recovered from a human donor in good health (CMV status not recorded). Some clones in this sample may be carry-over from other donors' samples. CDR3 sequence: CATSGASGSGETQYF. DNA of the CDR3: TGTGCCACCAGTGGGGCTAGCGGGAGTGGAGAGACCCAGTACTTC.